This TCR beta chain came from a study of T cells in women clearing cervical HPV infection. Across the study: Women with histologically confirmed HPV16-related CIN3 or worse, 2 with invasive cancer, served as cases. With HLA typing for only a few women, HLA confounding remains possible. Study results and limitations: Controls had more TRBV6-7 (about 0.16%) than cases (about 0.11%). Each sample's T-cell count was unknown, possibly confounding richness.

With 3 bases removed from V and 2 bases from J, the gap between germline ends came to 22 bases. The CDR3 consists of 18 residues. Germline lookup yields CDR1 LNHDA and CDR2 SQIVND (reference sequence). Concerning this clone: Its antigen remains unidentified. The observed sequence ends 3 residues before the CDR3 terminus, with the missing tail filled in from the germline J gene.

Profiling relied on immunoSEQ multiplex PCR, and the TCRdb table lists in-frame clones only, not all of them. This sample lists roughly 35,000 clones; its ten largest clones have roughly 1.5%. This chain uses TRBV19 with TRBJ1-2, with D perhaps TRBD1 (6 bases). The source material was blood buffy coat. This sequence was found in a woman aged 18 to 75 with a cervical HPV16 infection that either progressed to CIN3+ or cleared (not recorded which). CDR3 DNA (partial): TGTGCCAGTAGTATGCGGAGTCTCGGGCAGGGGTCCAACTATGGC. Protein: CASSMRSLGQGSNYG. The whole CDR3 reads CASSMRSLGQGSNYGYTF.